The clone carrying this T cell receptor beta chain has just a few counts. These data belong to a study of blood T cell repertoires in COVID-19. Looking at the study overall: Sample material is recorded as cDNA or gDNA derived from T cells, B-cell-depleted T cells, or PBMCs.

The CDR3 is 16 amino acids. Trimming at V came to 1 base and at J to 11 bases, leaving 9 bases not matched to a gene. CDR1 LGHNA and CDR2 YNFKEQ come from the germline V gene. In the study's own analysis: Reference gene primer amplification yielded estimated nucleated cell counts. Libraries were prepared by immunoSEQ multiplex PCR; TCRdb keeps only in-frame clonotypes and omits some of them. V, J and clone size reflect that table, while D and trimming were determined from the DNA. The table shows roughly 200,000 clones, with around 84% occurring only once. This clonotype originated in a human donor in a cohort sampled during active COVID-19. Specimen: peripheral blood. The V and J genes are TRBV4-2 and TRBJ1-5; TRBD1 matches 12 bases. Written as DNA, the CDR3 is TGTGCCAGCAGCCAAGGGTGGGACAGGGGGCCCATGACCCAGCATTTT. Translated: CASSQGWDRGPMTQHF.